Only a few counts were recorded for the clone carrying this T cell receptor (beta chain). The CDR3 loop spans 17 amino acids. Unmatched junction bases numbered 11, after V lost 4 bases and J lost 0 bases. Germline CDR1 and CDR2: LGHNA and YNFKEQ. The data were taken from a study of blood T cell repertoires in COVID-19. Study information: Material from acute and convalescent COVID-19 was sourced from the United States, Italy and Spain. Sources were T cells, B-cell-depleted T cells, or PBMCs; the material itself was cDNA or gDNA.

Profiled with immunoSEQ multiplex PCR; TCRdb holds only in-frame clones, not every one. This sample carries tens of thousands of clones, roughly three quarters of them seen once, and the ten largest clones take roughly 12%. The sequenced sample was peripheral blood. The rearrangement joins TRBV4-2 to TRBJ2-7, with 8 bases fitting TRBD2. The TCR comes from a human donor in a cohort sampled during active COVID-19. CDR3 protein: CASSPMVAGGVSYEQYF. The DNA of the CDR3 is TGTGCCAGCAGCCCCATGGTGGCGGGGGGTGTCTCCTACGAGCAGTACTTC.